Presented here are 31 T cell receptor beta chains from one specimen sequenced in a study of blood T cell repertoires in COVID-19. Assay used: immunoSEQ multiplex PCR; TCRdb lists only in-frame clones, some missing. The sample has over 150,000 clones, over 60% seen once. Sequenced sample: peripheral blood. The receptors were gathered from a man older than 75 with acute or convalescent COVID-19.

The rearrangement uses TRBV28 and TRBJ1-5; possible D gene TRBD1, 5 bases. Trimming left V 6 bases short and J 3 bases short, with 12 bases between. This CDR3 region has 14 residues. The germline V gene has CDR1 MDHEN and CDR2 SYDVKM. CDR3 loop: CASSETVFNQPQHF. Here the CDR3 DNA reads TGTGCCAGCAGCGAGACAGTTTTCAATCAGCCCCAGCATTTT.

The chain links TRBV6-5 to TRBJ1-2; no clear D. This CDR3 contains 14 residues. V lost 4 bases and J 4 bases, leaving 13 bases between the germline ends. In germline, CDR1 is MNHEY, CDR2 SVGAGI. The CDR3 is CASSSKQTVYGYTF. In DNA form, the CDR3 reads TGTGCCAGCAGTTCAAAACAGACGGTCTATGGCTACACCTTC.

In its sample, this clone was seen a few times. The chain carries TRBV12-3 or TRBV12-4 and TRBJ1-4, with unresolved D. The CDR3 spans 13 residues. The V gene lost 0 bases and the J gene lost 8 bases, with 7 bases spanning the gap. The CDR3 sequence: CASSLARPEKLFF. The CDR3 bases are TGTGCCAGCAGTTTAGCGCGGCCGGAAAAACTGTTTTTT.

This rearrangement joins TRBV30 to TRBJ2-5; no definite D call. Trimming cost V 3 bases and J 1 base, with 6 bases left between them. CDR1 and CDR2 (germline): GTSNPN, SVGIG (reference sequence). The CDR3 spans 12 residues. The CDR3, as DNA: TGTGCCTGGAGCGAACTCCAAGAGACCCAGTACTTC. The encoded protein is CAWSELQETQYF.

The V gene is TRBV14, the J gene TRBJ2-3; TRBD2 agrees at 9 bases. The CDR3 sequence is 15 residues long. Germline CDR1 reads SGHDN; CDR2 reads FVKESK. V lost 2 bases and J lost 4; bases outside the gene matches: 4. The CDR3 protein is CASSQIAGAADTQYF. In DNA, the CDR3 is TGTGCCAGCAGCCAAATAGCGGGGGCGGCAGATACGCAGTATTTT.

In this sample, this clone turned up a few times. The V and J genes are TRBV28 and TRBJ2-3, with a possible D match to TRBD1 (6 bases). The CDR3 loop spans 16 amino acids. The V and J ends lost 3 bases and 0 bases respectively, with 13 bases between them. CDR1 and CDR2 from the germline V gene are MDHEN and SYDVKM. This CDR3 reads CASSLAQGPSTDTQYF. The CDR3 region has the DNA TGTGCCAGCAGTTTGGCCCAGGGGCCGAGCACAGATACGCAGTATTTT.

This chain connects TRBV5-1 to TRBJ1-1; D is unclear. Trimming cost V 4 bases and J 4 bases, with 5 bases left between them. This CDR3 is 11 amino acids long. Germline values: CDR1 SGHRS, CDR2 YFSETQ. This CDR3 reads CASSRGTEAFF. CDR3 nucleotides: TGCGCCAGCAGCCGAGGCACTGAAGCTTTCTTT.

V gene TRBV11-2 combines with J gene TRBJ1-5, with D maybe TRBD1 (6 bases). Germline CDR1 and CDR2: SGHAT and FQNNGV. Trimming stripped 5 bases from V and 3 bases from J, with 8 bases between. The CDR3 is 13 amino acids. In DNA, the CDR3 is TGTGCCAGCAGCCGGGACAACAATCAGCCCCAGCATTTT. Translation: CASSRDNNQPQHF. The variable domain in full, with the rest retrieved from reference TRBV11-2 and TRBJ1-5, is EAGVAQSPRYKIIEKRQSVAFWCNPISGHATLYWYQQILGQGPKLLIQFQNNGVVDDSQLPKDRFSAERLKGVDSTLKIQPAKLEDSAVYLCASSRDNNQPQHFGDGTRLSIL.

V gene TRBV24-1 combines with J gene TRBJ2-3; D perhaps matches TRBD2 (5 bases). The germline gives CDR1 KGHDR, CDR2 SFDVKD. Trimming cost V 3 bases and J 8 bases, with 8 bases left between them. The CDR3 contains 12 residues. CDR3 in amino acids: CATSDPGSTQYF. Written as DNA, the CDR3 is TGTGCCACCAGTGATCCGGGGAGTACGCAGTATTTT.

Only a few counts were recorded for this clone. The chain employs TRBV6-5 and TRBJ1-6; TRBD1 matches at 11 bases. CDR1 and CDR2 from the germline V gene are MNHEY and SVGAGI. V was pared by 6 bases and J by 9 bases, with 4 bases of the junction left unmatched. The CDR3 is made up of 14 amino acids. The CDR3 protein is CASRGTGGISPLHF. DNA for the CDR3: TGTGCCAGCAGAGGGACAGGGGGTATTTCACCCCTCCACTTT.

The chain couples TRBV24-1 to TRBJ1-1; the D is unclear. Per the germline V gene, CDR1 is KGHDR and CDR2 is SFDVKD. Deletions cut 5 bases from V and 6 bases from J, with 12 bases between. This CDR3 has 13 residues. CDR3 nucleotides: TGTGCCACCAGTGGGCACCTGGGCGCTGAAGCTTTCTTT. It encodes CATSGHLGAEAFF.

The chain joins TRBV24-1 to TRBJ2-1, with 7 bases fitting TRBD1. In germline, CDR1 is KGHDR, CDR2 SFDVKD. This CDR3 has 21 amino acids. V shed 4 bases, J shed 0 bases, and the junction held 20 bases outside the gene matches. CDR3 sequence reads: CATSDPQPGGSDRSSYNEQFF. The CDR3 nucleotides read TGTGCCACCAGTGACCCACAGCCCGGCGGTTCGGACAGGAGCTCCTACAATGAGCAGTTCTTC.

This clone was seen once. The chain uses TRBV4-3 and TRBJ2-2; D might be TRBD2 (6 bases). The CDR3 extends over 15 amino acids. Germline lookup yields CDR1 LGHNA and CDR2 YSLEER. The V end was cut by 0 bases, the J end by 6 bases, with 11 bases between. CDR3 in DNA: TGCGCCAGCAGCCAAGAGGAGGGCTTTTCCGGGGAGCTGTTTTTT. It yields the protein CASSQEEGFSGELFF.

The rearrangement joins TRBV21-1 to TRBJ1-5; the listed D gene, TRBD1, was not tested against the DNA. TRBV21-1 is designated a pseudogene. The CDR3 is 13 amino acids. This CDR3 is CASSRQLNQPQHF. The CDR3 nucleotides read TGTGCCAGCAGCAGACAGCTCAATCAGCCCCAGCATTTT.

The rearrangement uses TRBV7-9 and TRBJ2-7; TRBD2 matches 7 bases. The V gene's germline CDR1 is SEHNR and CDR2 FQNEAQ (reference sequence). The CDR3 runs to 16 residues. The V gene end was trimmed by 6 bases and the J gene end by 0 bases; junction bases not matched to a gene: 11. DNA of the CDR3: TGTGCCAGCAGAGAGGGAGGGGCATCCTTCTCCTACGAGCAGTACGTC. Its protein product is CASREGGASFSYEQYV.

This chain joins TRBV7-3 and TRBJ2-5; TRBD2 might be the D (6 bases). Trimming pared 3 bases from V and 1 base from J, leaving 12 bases between. Germline V gene data show CDR1 as SGHTA and CDR2 as FQGTGA. The length of the CDR3 is 15 residues. CDR3 in amino acids: CASSFQPGSQETQYF. CDR3 in DNA: TGTGCCAGCAGCTTTCAACCCGGGAGCCAAGAGACCCAGTACTTC.

This clone was seen just once. The J gene is TRBJ2-5, the V gene TRBV7-2, with a weak D call TRBD2 (6 bases). With 1 base removed from V and 2 bases from J, the gap between germline ends came to 11 bases. This CDR3 has 15 amino acids. Germline values: CDR1 SGHTA, CDR2 FQGNSA. CDR3 loop: CASSLVPGVQETQYF. CDR3 coding DNA: TGTGCCAGCAGCTTAGTCCCGGGAGTACAAGAGACCCAGTACTTC.

This chain's CDR3 is CAIGKGVDNEQFF. CDR3 in DNA: TGTGCCATCGGTAAGGGAGTAGACAATGAGCAGTTCTTC. The V and J genes are TRBV10-3 and TRBJ2-1; tentatively, D is TRBD2 (5 bases). Germline CDR1 and CDR2: ENHRY and SYGVKD. This CDR3 region has 13 residues. V lost 8 bases and J lost 5, with 13 bases in between.

The rearrangement uses TRBV28 and TRBJ1-3, with a weak D call TRBD1 (6 bases). Germline CDR1 is MDHEN and CDR2 is SYDVKM. Between the trimmed V and J ends, which lost 4 bases and 1 base, there was a span of 11 bases. This CDR3 has 15 amino acids. CDR3 loop: CASSSTGGSGNTIYF. The DNA of the CDR3 is TGTGCCAGCAGTTCGACAGGAGGATCTGGAAACACCATATATTTT. The whole variable domain, filled in from reference TRBV28 and TRBJ1-3, reads DVKVTQSSRYLVKRTGEKVFLECVQDMDHENMFWYRQDPGLGLRLIYFSYDVKMKEKGDIPEGYSVSREKKERFSLILESASTNQTSMYLCASSSTGGSGNTIYFGEGSWLTVV.

This CDR3 reads CASSVDRGNTEAFF. CDR3 DNA sequence: TGTGCCAGCAGTGTGGACAGGGGAAACACTGAAGCTTTCTTT. V usage is TRBV28 and J usage is TRBJ1-1; TRBD1 matches 9 bases. CDR1 MDHEN and CDR2 SYDVKM come from the germline V gene. J gave up 2 bases and V 5 bases, and 3 bases lay outside the gene matches. CDR3 length: 14 residues.

The rearrangement uses TRBV11-2 and TRBJ1-6; unclear D gene. The CDR3 is made up of 14 amino acids. The V end was cut by 8 bases, the J end by 7 bases, with 15 bases between. The germline gives CDR1 SGHAT, CDR2 FQNNGV. CDR3 coding DNA: TGTGCCAGCGGCCCGGCCCTGGGCAATTCACCCCTCCACTTT. It specifies CASGPALGNSPLHF. Based on the CDR3 plus reference TRBV11-2 and TRBJ1-6, the full variable domain is EAGVAQSPRYKIIEKRQSVAFWCNPISGHATLYWYQQILGQGPKLLIQFQNNGVVDDSQLPKDRFSAERLKGVDSTLKIQPAKLEDSAVYLCASGPALGNSPLHFGNGTRLTVT.

The chain employs TRBV9 and TRBJ2-1, with D tentatively TRBD2 (6 bases). The germline V gene encodes CDR1 SGDLS and CDR2 YYNGEE. This CDR3 is built from 15 residues. V was pared by 4 bases and J by 6 bases, with 17 bases between. The CDR3 DNA reads TGTGCCAGCAGCACCCAGGGCGGGGCAGGCAATGAGCAGTTCTTC. Amino acids: CASSTQGGAGNEQFF. Full variable domain (remainder filled in from reference TRBV9 and TRBJ2-1): DSGVTQTPKHLITATGQRVTLRCSPRSGDLSVYWYQQSLDQGLQFLIQYYNGEERAKGNILERFSAQQFPDLHSELNLSSLELGDSALYFCASSTQGGAGNEQFFGPGTRLTVL.

This chain uses TRBV19 with TRBJ2-7, with D maybe TRBD2 (6 bases). The CDR3 is 15 residues long. Germline CDR1 reads LNHDA; CDR2 reads SQIVND (reference sequence). Trimming pared 5 bases from V and 2 bases from J, leaving 16 bases between. CDR3 protein: CASSPPGTAPYEQYF. CDR3 bases: TGTGCCAGTAGTCCCCCCGGGACTGCACCCTACGAGCAGTACTTC. Based on the CDR3 plus reference TRBV19 and TRBJ2-7, the full variable domain is DGGITQSPKYLFRKEGQNVTLSCEQNLNHDAMYWYRQDPGQGLRLIYYSQIVNDFQKGDIAEGYSVSREKKESFPLTVTSAQKNPTAFYLCASSPPGTAPYEQYFGPGTRLTVT.

The V and J genes are TRBV10-3 and TRBJ1-1; possible D gene TRBD1, 6 bases. Germline CDR1 is ENHRY and CDR2 is SYGVKD. Trimming stripped 0 bases from V and 6 bases from J, with 11 bases between. The CDR3 sequence is 14 residues long. CDR3 loop: CAISESTGYPEAFF. CDR3 nucleotide sequence: TGTGCCATCAGTGAGTCAACAGGGTACCCTGAAGCTTTCTTT.

The chain has TRBV12-3 or TRBV12-4 and TRBJ2-3, with D maybe TRBD2 (6 bases). The CDR3 runs 13 residues. V lost 5 bases and J lost 2, with 8 bases in between. CDR3 DNA: TGTGCCAGCAGTCGACTAGTCACAGATACGCAGTATTTT. Its translation is CASSRLVTDTQYF.

This clone was seen a single time. V is TRBV5-1 and J is TRBJ2-7; D perhaps matches TRBD1 (5 bases). The V and J ends lost 1 base and 5 bases respectively, with 31 bases between them. Germline V gene lookup returns CDR1 SGHRS and CDR2 YFSETQ. This CDR3 is 20 amino acids long. CDR3 residues: CASSLLPSREDPIKGNEQYF. CDR3 sequence (DNA): TGCGCCAGCAGCTTGTTACCGTCCAGGGAAGATCCCATCAAAGGAAACGAGCAGTACTTC.

The rearrangement links TRBV3-1 (or the pseudogene TRBV3-2) to TRBJ2-2; D gene uncertain. V gave up 8 bases and J gave up 1 base, with 14 bases separating them. Looked up from germline, CDR1 is LGHDT and CDR2 is YNNKEL (reference sequence). The length of the CDR3 is 15 residues. The CDR3 DNA reads as TGTGCCAGCGCCCTCGGAGATATGAACACCGGGGAGCTGTTTTTT. It yields the protein CASALGDMNTGELFF.

The chain recombines TRBV5-1 with TRBJ2-1, with a tentative D call TRBD2 (5 bases). This CDR3 has 16 residues. V lost 1 base to trimming and J lost 3 bases, with 14 bases between them. Germline CDR1 reads SGHRS; CDR2 reads YFSETQ. The CDR3 loop is CASSLTAGEIYNEQFF. The CDR3 nucleotides read TGCGCCAGCAGCTTGACTGCGGGTGAGATCTACAATGAGCAGTTCTTC.

There are a few counts of this clone. The chain employs TRBV7-9 and TRBJ2-7; 7 nucleotides align to TRBD1. This CDR3 has 15 amino acids. Trimming removed 1 base from V and 7 bases from J; junction bases left unmatched: 10. CDR1 and CDR2 (germline): SEHNR, FQNEAQ (reference sequence). CDR3: CASSLVGQADGEQYF. CDR3 in DNA: TGTGCCAGCAGCTTAGTTGGACAGGCGGATGGTGAGCAGTACTTC.

V gene TRBV3-1 (or the pseudogene TRBV3-2) combines with J gene TRBJ2-7, with 10 bases aligning to TRBD1. V lost 0 bases to trimming and J lost 4 bases; unmatched junction nucleotides: 3. This CDR3 comprises 15 residues. Germline V gene sequence: CDR1 LGHDT, CDR2 YNNKEL (reference sequence). CDR3 loop: CASSQDGGQGYEQYV. As DNA, the CDR3 is TGTGCCAGCAGCCAAGATGGGGGACAGGGGTACGAGCAGTACGTC.

This chain connects TRBV6-2 or TRBV6-3 to TRBJ1-1, with 8 bases fitting TRBD1. CDR1 is MNHEY and CDR2 is SVGEGT in the germline V gene. The V and J ends lost 0 bases and 6 bases, in that order; junction bases with no gene match: 3. CDR3 length equals 14 residues. CDR3 residues: CASSYSDRAPEAFF. Written as DNA, the CDR3 is TGTGCCAGCAGTTACTCGGACAGGGCGCCTGAAGCTTTCTTT.